This T cell receptor (beta chain) is drawn from a study of OX40 agonist ivuxolimab in advanced cancers. A note on the overall study: Ivuxolimab, which targeted the costimulatory receptor OX40 (CD134), was an agonistic, fully human IgG2 monoclonal antibody. Intravenous ivuxolimab was administered to patients every 2 weeks at six dose levels: 0.01, 0.1, 0.3, 1.5, 3 and 10 mg/kg. Among the roughly 50 dose-escalation patients, around 20 had hepatocellular carcinoma, roughly 15 melanoma, 9 renal cell carcinoma and 9 head and neck cancer. In the dose-escalation cohort, around 80% of patients were male, and the mean age was approximately 60 years with a range of roughly 20 to 79. Prior anti-PD-1, anti-PD-L1 or anti-CTLA-4 therapy was permitted, and checkpoint inhibitors had been received by approximately 39% of dose-escalation patients. Three dose-escalation patients achieved partial responses, one with hepatocellular carcinoma and two with cutaneous melanoma. The purpose of peripheral TCRbeta sequencing was to test whether ivuxolimab changed TCR sequence diversity and led to clonal T-cell expansion. The paper describes the monotherapy dose-escalation part (N of about 47 patients) of the phase I trial of ivuxolimab. On the study overall, not on this receptor specifically: Low levels of normalized T-cell clonal expansion were also seen in some patients who did not respond. The antigen specificity of the peripheral T cells that underwent clonal expansion was not determined. In the 0.1-3.0 mg/kg groups, partial responders had among the lowest normalized peripheral clonal expansion, particularly in CD8+ T cells. At doses from 0.1 to 3.0 mg/kg, clonal expansion was seen in both CD4+ and CD8+ blood T cells between baseline and week 6. After ivuxolimab, more expanded clones were found on average in CD8+ T cells than in CD4+ T cells.

Genomic DNA was isolated from the sorted cells so that the TCRbeta CDR3 region could be sequenced. The immunoSEQ Assay was used to sequence the TCRbeta CDR3 regions. The immuneACCESS repertoire file appears here via TCRdb, limited to in-frame rearrangements. These files lack a portion of the clones; in checked studies, under half of the deficit traces to unresolved V genes, and the cause of the others is not known. Here the sample has about 24,000 clones; roughly 80% occur a single time. About 1.5% of the sample goes to the ten largest clones. CDR1 and CDR2 were assigned from the germline V gene as SGHTA and FQGTGA. V loses 4 bases at its end and J loses 0 bases; junction bases beyond the gene matches: 6. Spanning cysteine to phenylalanine, the CDR3 consists of 16 amino acids. The only DNA kept is the CDR3, 48 bases in frame from the first base. Points on this clone: Its recognized antigen is unknown. The record has no base qualities; no much larger clone is one base away.

The trial excluded patients who had a history of autoimmune disease or who were on systemic immunosuppression. Peripheral blood for TCR sequencing was drawn from every dose cohort at baseline, at cycle 4 day 1 and at cycle 7 day 1. Samples were obtained from an open-label, multicenter, first-in-human phase I dose-escalation trial of ivuxolimab. The trial enrolled adults with locally advanced or metastatic head and neck squamous cell, hepatocellular, melanoma or renal cell carcinoma. Before TCR sequencing, CD4+ T cells and CD8+ T cells from peripheral blood were sorted into separate populations. The V gene is TRBV7-3 and the J gene is TRBJ1-3, and 7 junctional nucleotides match TRBD1. The input for sequencing was CD4+ or CD8+ T cells sorted from blood, taken in a trial of the OX40 agonist ivuxolimab. The TCR was taken from an adult with an advanced solid tumor such as melanoma, head and neck, liver or kidney cancer. The CDR3 sequence is CASSSTGPSSGNTIYF. DNA sequence: TGTGCCAGCAGCTCGACAGGGCCCAGCTCTGGAAACACCATATATTTT.